The clone carrying this T cell receptor (beta chain) was detected ten times or more. This entry is derived from a study of T-cell reconstitution after alpha-beta-depleted transplantation in children. Trimming stripped 2 bases from V and 0 bases from J, with 7 bases between. Germline CDR1 is LGHDT and CDR2 is YNNKEL (reference sequence). The CDR3 has 14 residues. The TCRbeta library was prepared with unique molecular identifiers. MiXCR was run by TCRdb on the PCR reads, yielding one entry per CDR3 protein. Of 250,000 to 300,000 distinct CDR3 sequences detected, about a tenth appear once; the ten largest clones hold around 10%.

The sequence came from a human donor who donated a stem cell graft to a child with SCID. The genes are TRBV3-1 and TRBJ1-2; D not certain. The input for sequencing was PBMCs from the stem cell graft donor, taken from the stem cell graft. The CDR3 region has the DNA TGTGCCAGCAGCCAAAGTGGGTCTAACTATGGCTACACCTTC. Protein sequence: CASSQSGSNYGYTF. Supplemented by reference TRBV3-1 and TRBJ1-2, the full variable domain reads DTAVSQTPKYLVTQMGNDKSIKCEQNLGHDTMYWYKQDSKKFLKIMFSYNNKELIINETVPNRFSPKSPDKAHLNLHINSLELGDSAVYFCASSQSGSNYGYTFGSGTRLTVV.